Below, one T cell receptor (beta chain) is given with its context. These data belong to a study of blood T cells in healthy people across ages. Per germline, CDR1 SGHVS and CDR2 FNYEAQ. The CDR3 consists of 14 residues. Using a J-beta primer mix together with a sample-barcoded 5' primer, a second PCR was run for roughly 7 to 12 cycles. TCRdb redid the calling of the 5' RACE reads with MiXCR, one entry per CDR3 protein. The table records 550,000 to 700,000 distinct CDR3 sequences, approximately 30% of them present only once. The sample consisted of blood. The chain employs TRBV7-6 and TRBJ2-5; D tentatively reads TRBD1 or TRBD2 (6 bases each). Gene TRBJ2-7 matches the end of the DNA better, so the J call may be wrong. The sequence was collected from a woman in her 70s in good health. The CDR3 DNA reads as TGTGCCAGCAGCTTAGGCAGGGGACTCCGCGAGCAGTACTTC. Its translation is CASSLGRGLREQYF.